The rows below give T cell receptor beta chains drawn from one sample of a study of shared clonotypes between healthy human individuals. Profiled with immunoSEQ multiplex PCR; TCRdb holds only in-frame clones, not every one. The table shows some 1 million clones, with roughly 80% occurring only once. The sequencing input was memory CD4+ T cells sorted from blood. These receptors originate from a man between 18 and 35 years old in good health. CDR3s include the opening cysteine and the closing phenylalanine or tryptophan. Some rows have no size entry. The others give once, few or many, or a class for an expanded clone.

>TRBJ2-2|TRBV11-2|14|NA
CASSLQGVTGELFF
>TRBJ1-1|TRBV7-2|14|NA
CASSFQGLTGEAFF
>TRBJ2-7|TRBV7-3|15|many
CASSRRAGSGYEQYF
>TRBJ2-3|TRBV2|12|NA
CASHGSVNTQYF
>TRBJ1-3|TRBV5-6|14|many
CASSQDSSGNTIYF
>TRBJ2-1|TRBV5-6|16|NA
CASSFNGVSSYNEQFF
>TRBJ2-5|TRBV5-1|15|NA
CASSLSASGGETQYF
>TRBJ2-5|TRBV28|14|NA
CASTPPGVRETQYF
>TRBJ1-6|TRBV6-6|15|NA
CASTVRGAGNSPLHF
>TRBJ2-5|TRBV7-9|13|NA
CASSRTSGETQYF
>TRBJ2-5|TRBV28|13|NA
CASRSGQGDPQYF
>TRBJ2-1|TRBV10-1|19|NA
CASSESKGRTSGELGEQFF
>TRBJ2-3|TRBV30|12|NA
CAWGVSTDTQYF
>TRBJ1-1|TRBV5-1|15|NA
CASSLESRLNTEAFF
>TRBJ2-3|TRBV21-1|15|NA
CASSPRVRGTDTQYF
>TRBJ2-7|TRBV5-1|19|few
CASNLGRGSGQGAAYEQYF
>TRBJ2-7|TRBV7-8|15|NA
CASSLRVAALYEQYF
>TRBJ2-5|TRBV6-4|14|NA
CASSAGTGSETQYF
>TRBJ2-2|TRBV7-2|16|NA
CASSLGLAGVTGELFF
>TRBJ1-3|TRBV25-1|14|NA
CASSEQGAGNTIYF
>TRBJ2-7|TRBV10-3|13|NA
CAISDGTDYEQYF
>TRBJ2-7|TRBV18|15|NA
CASSPSSGGDYEQYF
>TRBJ2-1|TRBV6-6|14|NA
CASRVDRADNEQFF
>TRBJ2-7|TRBV5-1|13|NA
CASSPGRTYEQYF
>TRBJ2-3|TRBV5-1|13|NA
CASSFPGEDTQYF
>TRBJ2-7|TRBV11-2|15|NA
CASSLGFLGPYEQYF
>TRBJ2-2|TRBV19|14|NA
CASIRQEGTGELFF
>TRBJ1-5|TRBV2|14|NA
CASVGARGVQPQHF
>TRBJ1-3|TRBV7-8|14|few
CASSLLDRRDTIYF
>TRBJ2-1|TRBV7-2|15|NA
CASSLYGRADNEQFF
>TRBJ1-6|TRBV5-5|16|NA
CASSLASGSYNSPLHF
>TRBJ2-5|TRBV5-6|14|once
CASSGTSGAETQYF
>TRBJ1-1|TRBV30|15|NA
CAWSVLGQGATEAFF
>TRBJ1-2|TRBV2|13|NA
CASSVGGDYGYTF
>TRBJ2-5|TRBV5-8|14|NA
CASSSGQGQETQYF
>TRBJ1-2|TRBV7-3|15|NA
CASSLLGQGGPGYTF